This entry lists 10 T cell receptor beta chains sequenced from one sample in a study of blood T cell repertoires in COVID-19. Some clones are missing from TCRdb's copy, which holds only in-frame ones; the method was immunoSEQ multiplex PCR. The data contain a few hundred thousand clones, roughly 85% of them singletons. The specimen was PBMCs or T cells enriched from blood (not recorded which). These receptors were obtained from a man aged 30 to 45 who had recovered from COVID-19.

The chain couples TRBV10-3 to TRBJ1-4, with 8 bases lining up with TRBD1. V lost 10 bases, J lost 0 bases, and 7 bases stayed unmatched. From germline, CDR1 is ENHRY and CDR2 SYGVKD. CDR3 length: 15 residues. The CDR3 sequence is CATGDRRSTNEKLFF. The CDR3 nucleotides read TGTGCCACCGGGGACAGGAGATCAACTAATGAAAAACTGTTTTTT.

The chain couples TRBV10-3 to TRBJ2-7; weak D call: TRBD2 (6 bases). V dropped 4 bases and J dropped 4 bases, with 11 bases sitting between them. The CDR3 covers 13 residues. Germline V gene sequence: CDR1 ENHRY, CDR2 SYGVKD. Written as DNA, the CDR3 is TGTGCCATCAGTGGGGGGACTTTGTACGAGCAGTACTTC. Translation gives CAISGGTLYEQYF.

This chain joins TRBV2 and TRBJ2-3, with 7 bases lining up with TRBD2. J gave up 8 bases and V 6 bases, and 26 bases lay outside the gene matches. CDR1 is SNHLY, CDR2 FYNNEI, per germline. This CDR3 is 19 amino acids long. CDR3 residues: CASSNPGPAVAGPVGTQYF. In nucleotides, the CDR3 is TGTGCCAGCAGCAACCCGGGGCCTGCTGTAGCGGGCCCCGTTGGTACGCAGTATTTT. The whole variable domain, filled in from reference TRBV2 and TRBJ2-3, reads EPEVTQTPSHQVTQMGQEVILRCVPISNHLYFYWYRQILGQKVEFLVSFYNNEISEKSEIFDDQFSVERPDGSNFTLKIRSTKLEDSAMYFCASSNPGPAVAGPVGTQYFGPGTRLTVL.

V and J are TRBV2 and TRBJ1-1; no clear D. The V gene's germline CDR1 is SNHLY and CDR2 FYNNEI. This CDR3 is built from 13 residues. The germline V and J ends were trimmed by 5 bases and 2 bases, with 9 bases remaining between them. Here the CDR3 reads CASSYTENTEAFF. The CDR3 region has the DNA TGTGCCAGCAGTTACACAGAAAACACTGAAGCTTTCTTT.

The gene calls are TRBV5-4 and TRBJ1-5, with 8 bases matching TRBD1. V gave up 10 bases and J gave up 4 bases; unmatched junction bases: 7. This CDR3 contains 13 residues. Germline CDR1 and CDR2: SGHNT and YYREEE (reference sequence). The CDR3 sequence: CAYNTGGNQPQHF. The CDR3 DNA reads TGTGCCTATAATACAGGGGGAAATCAGCCCCAGCATTTT.

This rearrangement joins TRBV4-1 to TRBJ2-1, with 7 bases lining up with TRBD1. This CDR3 has 15 residues. The V gene's germline CDR1 is MGHRA and CDR2 YSYEKL. V was pared by 4 bases and J by 4 bases, with 7 bases of the junction left unmatched. The CDR3 DNA is TGCGCCAGCAGCCGACGGACAGGTCGGTACAATGAGCAGTTCTTC. Encoded protein: CASSRRTGRYNEQFF.

Only a few counts were recorded for this clone. The chain uses TRBV5-4 and TRBJ1-2; TRBD1 aligns across 9 bases. CDR3 length equals 15 residues. Germline loops: CDR1 SGHNT, CDR2 YYREEE (reference sequence). V lost 4 bases to trimming and J lost 5 bases; unmatched junction nucleotides: 9. The CDR3 nucleotides are TGTGCCAGCAGCATCGACAGGGGGAACTCTTATGGCTACACCTTC. Protein sequence: CASSIDRGNSYGYTF.

This clone has a single count. CDR3 nucleotide sequence: TGTGCCAGCAGCGGTGGCACCGTCCCAGGGGGCAACTATGGCTACACCTTC. Amino acids: CASSGGTVPGGNYGYTF. The V and J genes are TRBV9 and TRBJ1-2; 8 bases agree with TRBD1. There are 17 residues in the CDR3. CDR1 is SGDLS, CDR2 YYNGEE, per germline. J was trimmed by 2 bases and V by 3 bases; bases with no gene match: 12.

The chain links TRBV4-1 to TRBJ2-5; TRBD2 agrees at 7 bases. Trimming took 10 bases from V and 11 from J; bases not matched to a gene: 7. CDR3 size: 10 residues. Germline CDR1 reads MGHRA; CDR2 reads YSYEKL. This chain's CDR3 is CANNGGGQYF. The CDR3 DNA reads as TGCGCCAACAATGGGGGGGGTCAGTACTTC.

This chain links TRBV6-1 with TRBJ2-2; D remains unclear. Germline V gene lookup returns CDR1 MNHNS and CDR2 SASEGT. Trimming shortened V by 3 bases and J by 4 bases, and 9 bases separated the two germline ends. The CDR3 contains 14 residues. CDR3 sequence: CASSEAPGTGELFF. CDR3 in DNA: TGTGCCAGCAGTGAGGCCCCGGGCACCGGGGAGCTGTTTTTT.